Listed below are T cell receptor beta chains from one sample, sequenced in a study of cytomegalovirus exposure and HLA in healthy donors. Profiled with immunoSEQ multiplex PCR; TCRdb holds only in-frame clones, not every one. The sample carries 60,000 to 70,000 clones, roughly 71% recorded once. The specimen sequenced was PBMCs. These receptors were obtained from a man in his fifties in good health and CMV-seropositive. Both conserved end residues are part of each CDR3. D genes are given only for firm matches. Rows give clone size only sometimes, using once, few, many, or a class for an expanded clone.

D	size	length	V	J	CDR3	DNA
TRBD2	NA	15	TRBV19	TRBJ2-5	CASSSQRESRETQYF	TGTGCCAGTAGTTCACAGCGGGAGTCCCGCGAGACCCAGTACTTC
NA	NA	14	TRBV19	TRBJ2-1	CASSAVRGDNEQFF	TGTGCCAGTTCGGCTGTTCGAGGAGACAATGAGCAGTTCTTC
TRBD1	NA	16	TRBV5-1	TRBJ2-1	CASSLGPGQGTNEQFF	TGCGCCAGCAGCTTGGGCCCGGGACAGGGGACCAATGAGCAGTTCTTC
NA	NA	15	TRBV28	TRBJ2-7	CASTPTRVTAYEQYF	TGTGCCAGCACCCCGACCAGGGTCACCGCCTACGAGCAGTACTTC
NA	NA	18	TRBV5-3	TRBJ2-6	CARSRARSALPGANVLTF	TGTGCCAGAAGCCGTGCCAGGTCGGCTTTACCTGGGGCCAACGTCCTGACTTTC
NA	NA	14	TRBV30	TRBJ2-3	CAWTPGIRTDTQYF	TGTGCCTGGACCCCCGGGATCCGCACAGATACGCAGTATTTT
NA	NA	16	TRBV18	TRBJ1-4	CASSQDRGGTNEKLFF	TGTGCCAGCTCACAGGATAGGGGAGGAACTAATGAAAAACTGTTTTTT
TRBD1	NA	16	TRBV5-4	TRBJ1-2	CASSWGHTGGSYGYTF	TGTGCCAGCAGCTGGGGGCACACAGGGGGCAGCTATGGCTACACCTTC
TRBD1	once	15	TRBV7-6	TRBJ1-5	CASSWPTGGNQPQHF	TGTGCCAGCAGCTGGCCGACAGGGGGCAATCAGCCCCAGCATTTT
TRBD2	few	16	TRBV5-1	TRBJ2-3	CASSGWTSGGTDTQYF	TGCGCCAGCAGCGGATGGACTAGCGGGGGTACAGATACGCAGTATTTT
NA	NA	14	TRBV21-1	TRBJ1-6	CASSIQGYNSPLHF	TGTGCCAGCAGCATACAGGGGTATAATTCACCCCTCCACTTT
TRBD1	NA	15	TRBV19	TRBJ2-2	CASSRQGAGTGELFF	TGTGCCAGTAGTCGACAGGGGGCTGGCACCGGGGAGCTGTTTTTT
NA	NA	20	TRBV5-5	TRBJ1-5	CASSLERGPFEIYSNQPQHF	TGTGCCAGCAGCTTGGAGAGAGGTCCTTTCGAGATTTATAGCAATCAGCCCCAGCATTTT
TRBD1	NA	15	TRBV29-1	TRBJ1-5	CSVVSGTGPNQPQHF	TGCAGCGTTGTGTCCGGGACAGGGCCTAATCAGCCCCAGCATTTT
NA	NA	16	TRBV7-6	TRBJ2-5	CASSHRRASTRETQYF	TGTGCCAGCAGTCACAGGAGAGCGTCCACCAGGGAGACCCAGTACTTC
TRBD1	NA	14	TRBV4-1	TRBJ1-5	CASRRQGAGQPQHF	TGCGCCAGCAGGCGACAGGGGGCCGGTCAGCCCCAGCATTTT
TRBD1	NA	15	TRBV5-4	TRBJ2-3	CASSLTGQGPDTQYF	TGTGCCAGCAGCCTCACGGGACAGGGCCCAGATACGCAGTATTTT
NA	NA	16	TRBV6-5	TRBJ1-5	CASSYRAAGGNQPQHF	TGTGCCAGCAGTTACAGGGCGGCAGGGGGCAATCAGCCCCAGCATTTT
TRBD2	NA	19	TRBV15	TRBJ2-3	CATSTSGLAGGRSTDTQYF	TGTGCCACCAGCACCTCAGGACTAGCGGGAGGGAGAAGCACAGATACGCAGTATTTT
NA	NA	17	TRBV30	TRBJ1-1	CAWSAPGGGRMNTEAFF	TGTGCCTGGAGTGCACCTGGTGGGGGCCGCATGAACACTGAAGCTTTCTTT
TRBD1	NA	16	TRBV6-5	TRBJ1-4	CASSYSGTGFHEKLFF	TGTGCCAGCAGTTACTCCGGGACAGGGTTCCATGAAAAACTGTTTTTT
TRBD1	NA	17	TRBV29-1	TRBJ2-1	CSVAGTGKRGSYNEQFF	TGCAGCGTGGCCGGGACAGGGAAAAGGGGCTCCTACAATGAGCAGTTCTTC
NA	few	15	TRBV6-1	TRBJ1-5	CASSEAGGFHQPQHF	TGTGCCAGCAGTGAAGCCGGAGGTTTCCATCAGCCCCAGCATTTT
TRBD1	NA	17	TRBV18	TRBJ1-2	CASSPNLRQGRDYGYTF	TGTGCCAGCTCACCAAACCTGAGACAGGGGCGAGACTATGGCTACACCTTC
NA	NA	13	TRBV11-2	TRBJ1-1	CASSLVGDTEAFF	TGTGCCAGCAGCTTAGTAGGGGACACTGAAGCTTTCTTT
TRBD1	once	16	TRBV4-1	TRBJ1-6	CASSQEGQGDNSPLHF	TGCGCCAGCAGCCAAGAAGGCCAGGGGGATAATTCACCCCTCCACTTT
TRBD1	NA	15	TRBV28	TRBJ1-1	CASSSATGLMYRAFF	TGTGCCAGCAGTTCAGCGACAGGGCTCATGTACCGGGCTTTCTTT
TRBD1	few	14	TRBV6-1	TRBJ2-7	CASSEGGTGYEQYF	TGTGCCAGCAGTGAAGGGGGGACAGGCTACGAGCAGTACTTC
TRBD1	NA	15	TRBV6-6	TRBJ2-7	CASSSTGQIDYEQYF	TGTGCCAGCAGTTCCACGGGACAGATAGACTACGAGCAGTACTTC
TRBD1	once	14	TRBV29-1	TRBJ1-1	CSVWDRTMNTEAFF	TGCAGCGTATGGGACAGAACTATGAACACTGAAGCTTTCTTT
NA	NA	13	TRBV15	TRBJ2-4	CATSRGGLDIQYF	TGTGCCACCAGCAGAGGGGGCCTGGACATTCAGTACTTC
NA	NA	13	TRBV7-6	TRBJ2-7	CASSLLRVHEQYF	TGTGCCAGCAGCTTACTTCGGGTCCACGAGCAGTACTTC
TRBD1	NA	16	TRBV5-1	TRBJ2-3	CASSPTTGGGADTQYF	TGCGCCAGCAGCCCAACGACAGGGGGAGGGGCAGATACGCAGTATTTT
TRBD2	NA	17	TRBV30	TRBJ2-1	CAWQRKGSSGFYNEQFF	TGTGCCTGGCAACGAAAGGGGTCTAGCGGCTTTTACAATGAGCAGTTCTTC
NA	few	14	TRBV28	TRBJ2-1	CASRTRGAVNEQFF	TGTGCCAGCAGAACCCGGGGAGCCGTCAATGAGCAGTTCTTC
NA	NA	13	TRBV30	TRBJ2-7	CAWSVASVGEQYF	TGTGCCTGGAGTGTGGCCAGCGTAGGCGAGCAGTACTTC
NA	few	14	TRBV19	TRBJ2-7	CASSIGRGPYEQYF	TGTGCCAGTAGTATAGGGCGGGGCCCCTACGAGCAGTACTTC
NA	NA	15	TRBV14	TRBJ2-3	CASSPKAFYLDTQYF	TGTGCCAGCAGCCCAAAAGCCTTTTATCTGGATACGCAGTATTTT
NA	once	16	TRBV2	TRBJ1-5	CASSEQQAISNQPQHF	TGTGCCAGCAGTGAACAGCAGGCTATTAGCAATCAGCCCCAGCATTTT
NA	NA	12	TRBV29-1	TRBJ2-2	CSTDSLTGELFF	TGCAGCACGGACAGCCTCACCGGGGAGCTGTTTTTT
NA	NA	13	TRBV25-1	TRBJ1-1	CASSPGWNTEAFF	TGTGCCAGCAGCCCGGGGTGGAACACTGAAGCTTTCTTT
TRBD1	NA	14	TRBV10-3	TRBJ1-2	CAITAGTGASGYTF	TGTGCCATCACCGCCGGGACAGGGGCTTCCGGCTACACCTTC
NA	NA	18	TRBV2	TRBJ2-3	CASSEGTSARASTDTQYF	TGTGCCAGCAGTGAGGGGACTTCAGCTCGTGCTAGCACAGATACGCAGTATTTT
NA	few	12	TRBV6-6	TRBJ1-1	CASSYQDTEAFF	TGTGCCAGCAGTTATCAGGACACTGAAGCTTTCTTT
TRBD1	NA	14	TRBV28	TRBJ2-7	CASRRTGGGYEQYF	TGTGCCAGCAGACGAACAGGGGGTGGGTACGAGCAGTACTTC
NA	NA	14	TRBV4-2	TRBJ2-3	CASSQGIEADTQYF	TGTGCCAGCAGCCAAGGAATAGAGGCAGATACGCAGTATTTT
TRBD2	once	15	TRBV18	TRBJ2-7	CASSPIAGVPYEQYF	TGTGCCAGCTCACCGATAGCGGGGGTGCCCTACGAGCAGTACTTC
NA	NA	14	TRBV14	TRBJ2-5	CASSKTEDQETQYF	TGTGCCAGCAGCAAGACAGAGGACCAAGAGACCCAGTACTTC
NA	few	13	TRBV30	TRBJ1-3	CAWDDQAGNTIYF	TGTGCCTGGGATGACCAGGCGGGAAACACCATATATTTT
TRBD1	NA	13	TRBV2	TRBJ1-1	CASSLQGYTEAFF	TGTGCCAGCAGCCTACAGGGGTACACTGAAGCTTTCTTT
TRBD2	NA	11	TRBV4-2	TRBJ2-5	CASSQGEGPYF	TGTGCCAGCAGCCAAGGGGAGGGACCGTACTTC
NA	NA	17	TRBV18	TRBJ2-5	CASSPPGVGPGWETQYF	TGTGCCAGCTCACCCCCAGGGGTAGGACCTGGGTGGGAGACCCAGTACTTC
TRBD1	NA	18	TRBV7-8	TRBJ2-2	CATVRRDRGDRVTGELFF	TGTGCCACCGTCCGCCGGGACAGGGGCGATAGGGTCACCGGGGAGCTGTTTTTT
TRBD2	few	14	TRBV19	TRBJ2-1	CASSTTSGYNEQFF	TGTGCCAGTAGTACGACTAGCGGGTACAATGAGCAGTTCTTC
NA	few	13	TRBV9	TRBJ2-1	CASSLGPSNEQFF	TGTGCCAGCAGCTTAGGGCCTAGCAATGAGCAGTTCTTC
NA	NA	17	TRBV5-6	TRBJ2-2	CASSLEGQGVNTGELFF	TGTGCCAGCAGCTTGGAGGGGCAGGGTGTAAACACCGGGGAGCTGTTTTTT
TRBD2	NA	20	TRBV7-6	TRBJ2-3	CASSSRDRAFSSGGADTQYF	TGTGCCAGCAGCTCCCGGGACAGGGCTTTCTCTAGCGGGGGGGCGGATACGCAGTATTTT